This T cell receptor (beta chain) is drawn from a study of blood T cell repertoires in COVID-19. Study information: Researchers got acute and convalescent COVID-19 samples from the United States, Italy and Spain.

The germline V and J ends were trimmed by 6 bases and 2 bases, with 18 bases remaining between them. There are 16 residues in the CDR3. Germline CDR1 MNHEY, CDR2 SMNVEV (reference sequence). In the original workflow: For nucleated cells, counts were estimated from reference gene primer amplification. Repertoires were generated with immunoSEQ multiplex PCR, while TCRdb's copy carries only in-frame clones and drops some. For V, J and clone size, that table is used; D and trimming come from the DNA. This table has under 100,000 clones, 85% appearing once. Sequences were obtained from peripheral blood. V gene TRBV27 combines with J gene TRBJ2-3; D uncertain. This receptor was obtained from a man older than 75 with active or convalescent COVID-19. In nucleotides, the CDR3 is TGTGCCAGCAGATCATACCCGATGGCCCTCACAGATACGCAGTATTTT. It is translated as CASRSYPMALTDTQYF.